This T cell receptor (beta chain) derives from a study of blood T cells in healthy people across ages (dated by TCRdb to the mid-2010s). About the study as a whole: Template switching captured roughly one uniquely barcoded TCR beta cDNA molecule per two T cells in model experiments. The donors were split into four age groups: young (average 16 years), middle-aged (more than 35), aged (62) and long-lived (roughly 80). Using deep sequencing normalized with unique cDNA molecular identifiers, the study measured how TCR beta repertoire diversity changes with age. Two additional independent replicas of 1 million unique cDNA reads from the same blood draw were analyzed for two donors (one aged 18 to 30 and one aged 80 or older). Overall study results and their limits: Bulk unsorted PBMC profiling prevented conclusive comparison of naive and antigen-experienced compartments. Estimates of total diversity based on one million sequenced T cells were regarded as lower bounds and as underestimates. Compared with the aged group, the long-lived group had more naive CD4+ T cells, fewer expanded clones and increased TCR diversity, a pattern suggesting age selection. A strong correlation was found between observed TCR beta diversity and the percentage of naive T cells measured by flow cytometry. Observed TCR beta diversity per million T cells fell roughly linearly with age, and a significant reduction was already apparent by age approximately 41. The CMV infection status of donors was not known, potentially confounding age-related changes in expanded clonotypes.

CDR1 and CDR2, looked up from the germline V gene, are MNHEY and SVGAGI. Reading from cysteine to phenylalanine, the CDR3 counts 16 amino acids. Only the CDR3 region is kept as DNA, spanning 48 bases read in frame from base 1. V and J lose 4 bases and 1 base, and a span of 15 bases separates them. Libraries came from 5' RACE. The instrument was an Illumina HiSeq 2500. A second roughly 6 to 11 cycle PCR used a sample-barcoded 5' primer and a J-beta primer mix. Each TCR beta cDNA molecule received a unique molecular identifier from a template-switch 5' adaptor carrying 12 random nucleotides. Each sample yielded at least 2.5 million CDR3-containing paired-end reads. First-strand cDNA synthesis was performed from all RNA using the Mint cDNA synthesis kit, with priming by a TRBC-specific oligonucleotide. Following uracil-DNA glycosylase treatment, all cDNA underwent a first 18-cycle PCR with the universal primers M1SS and BC2_uni_R. The authors' pipeline ran thus. Normalization of each sample was performed by random selection of 1 million high-quality reads, each carrying a distinct molecular identifier. Instead of being binned into consensus sequences, reads that shared molecular identifiers were thrown out. MiTCR, set to a Q25 quality threshold and the strictest error-elimination algorithm, was used for CDR3 identification, clonotype clustering and error correction. Lower-bound total TCR beta diversity was estimated with a nonparametric unseen species model using Euler transformation. The raw public reads went through TCRdb reprocessing: fastp at Q25, MiXCR clone calling, in-frame beta chains kept. Every distinct CDR3 protein forms one entry, paired with its most common genes and DNA. None of the V and J calls come from the authors' own analysis; TCRdb made them. Within this sample are around 800,000 distinct CDR3 sequences, with approximately 24% of them counted one time only. The ten most abundant clones make up 2.5% to 3.5% of the sample.

Donors were about 36 systemically healthy Caucasian individuals from Russia aged 6 to 90 years. Roughly 11 milliliters of peripheral blood were drawn from each donor into EDTA-treated Vacutainer tubes. PBMCs were isolated by Ficoll-Paque density-gradient centrifugation, with at least 6 million obtained per sample. Total RNA, at least 5.5 micrograms per sample, was extracted from PBMCs with Trizol reagent. Naive CD45RAhigh/CD27high T cell percentages were measured by flow cytometry on a PBMC aliquot from every donor. About this clonotype itself: The antigen it binds to is not known. It has no much larger one-base neighbor in the sample; base qualities were not kept.

The same data also went into a second study, on T cells of mothers and their children. Taken from the second paper: The donors were nine systemically healthy Caucasian individuals, made up of three mothers and their six children. cDNA synthesis used all of the extracted RNA, with approximately 1.4 ug of RNA in each 15 ul reaction. Sample barcodes and 2-4 random nucleotides were added via the M1S primer in the second PCR. Over 8 million TCR beta CDR3 reads were obtained for each mother, and some 3 million reads were obtained for each child. Thymic selection similarly shapes TCR recombination output in related and unrelated pairs, with minor effect from inherited differences. Normalized repertoire overlap was always slightly but never significantly higher in related than unrelated mother-child pairs. No persistent microchimeric T cell clones were found, with a detection sensitivity of roughly 100 clones per million clonotypes. In the study, deep NGS was used to compare the TCR beta repertoires of mothers and children, and features distinguishing related mother-child pairs from unrelated individuals were sought. On average, the children were roughly 11 +/- 4 years old, while the mothers were approximately 40 +/- 4 years old. After adapters were ligated using NEBNext reagents, the libraries underwent 100+100 nt paired-end sequencing on an Illumina HiSeq 2000. To prevent cross-contamination, the mother and child libraries were prepared a month apart and were sequenced in separate runs. Between about 500,000 and 2,100,000 distinct TCR beta clonotypes were identified per donor. Naive TCR beta clonotypes were estimated from low-frequency clonotypes matched to each donor's FACS-determined naive share, without sorting.

This sequence was found in a boy under 18 in good health. This chain is built from TRBV6-5 and TRBJ2-3; perhaps TRBD2 is the D gene, with 6 bases matching. The sequenced material came from blood. The bases read TGTGCCAGCAGTTCTGAGGTGGCTAGCGGCACAGATACGCAGTATTTT. This gives the protein CASSSEVASGTDTQYF.